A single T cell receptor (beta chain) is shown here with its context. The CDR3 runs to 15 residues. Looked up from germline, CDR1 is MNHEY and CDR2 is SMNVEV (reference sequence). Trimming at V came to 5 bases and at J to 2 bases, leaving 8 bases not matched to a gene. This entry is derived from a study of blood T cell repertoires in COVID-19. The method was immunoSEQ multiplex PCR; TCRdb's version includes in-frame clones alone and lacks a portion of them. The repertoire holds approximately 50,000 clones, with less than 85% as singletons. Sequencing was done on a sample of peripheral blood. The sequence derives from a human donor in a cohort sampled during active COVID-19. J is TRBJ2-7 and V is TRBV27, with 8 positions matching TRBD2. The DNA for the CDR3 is TGTGCCAGCAGTAACCCCGGGGGGGGCCCCTACGAGCAGTACTTC. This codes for CASSNPGGGPYEQYF.